This record looks at one TCR beta chain sequence and its context. The sample is drawn from a study of OX40 agonist ivuxolimab in advanced cancers. Study-level information: Dose-escalation cases comprised hepatocellular carcinoma, melanoma, renal cell or head and neck cancer.

The table came from immunoSEQ multiplex PCR; TCRdb's copy has only in-frame clones and leaves some out. The data hold 90,000 to 130,000 clones, with less than 95% observed a single time. The CDR3 is 15 residues long. The V gene's germline CDR1 is ENHRY and CDR2 SYGVKD. Trimming removed 3 bases at V and 6 bases at J, with 15 bases between. Sample: CD4+ or CD8+ T cells sorted from blood, taken in a trial of the OX40 agonist ivuxolimab. V and J are TRBV10-3 and TRBJ1-5; TRBD1 is a possible D gene (6 bases). The TCR originated in an adult with an advanced solid tumor such as melanoma, head and neck, liver or kidney cancer. The CDR3 region has the DNA TGTGCCATCAGTGAAATAAGGGGGGCGATTCAGCCCCAGCATTTT. Protein sequence: CAISEIRGAIQPQHF.